This passage covers 24 T cell receptor beta chains from one sample sequenced in a study of T-cell reconstitution after alpha-beta-depleted transplantation in children. Using unique molecular identifiers, the investigators prepared the TCRbeta library. TCRdb reprocessed the PCR reads with MiXCR, giving one entry per CDR3 protein. The data contain approximately 490,000 distinct CDR3 sequences, 8% to 11% of them singletons. This material consisted of PBMCs, taken before TCRalphabeta/CD19-depleted stem cell transplant. Source of these receptors: a child aged 2 to 10 with inherited bone marrow failure, due to receive a stem cell transplant.

This clonotype occurred many times. The V gene is TRBV29-1, the J gene TRBJ2-2, with TRBD2 identical over 10 bases. The CDR3 spans 14 residues. V shed 7 bases, J shed 3 bases, and the junction held 5 bases outside the gene matches. Germline lookup yields CDR1 SQVTM and CDR2 ANQGSEA. The CDR3 sequence is CSAGAGGYTGELFF. CDR3 sequence (DNA): TGCAGCGCGGGAGCGGGAGGGTACACCGGGGAGCTGTTTTTT.

This rearrangement joins TRBV19 to TRBJ2-1; D might be TRBD1 or TRBD2, each matching 6 bases. V was trimmed by 0 bases and J by 5 bases, leaving 20 bases between them. The CDR3 contains 18 residues. From germline, CDR1 is LNHDA and CDR2 SQIVND (reference sequence). CDR3 loop: CASSIESGGLGAHNEQFF. DNA for the CDR3: TGTGCCAGTAGTATAGAAAGTGGGGGGCTAGGAGCCCACAATGAGCAGTTCTTC.

This clonotype occurred a few times. The chain joins TRBV28 to TRBJ1-1; tentatively, D is TRBD1 (5 bases). Per germline, CDR1 MDHEN and CDR2 SYDVKM. This CDR3 spans 15 amino acids. V lost 4 bases, J lost 4 bases, and 16 bases lay in between. Here the CDR3 reads CASSSIQGWITEAFF. The CDR3 DNA is TGTGCCAGCAGTTCTATTCAGGGTTGGATCACTGAAGCTTTCTTT.

V usage is TRBV6-1 and J usage is TRBJ1-2; 7 bases align to TRBD1. V lost 7 bases and J lost 7; bases outside the gene matches: 9. The CDR3 is 13 residues long. Germline-derived CDR1 and CDR2 are MNHNS and SASEGT. The CDR3 here is CASNPTGSGGYTF. The CDR3 bases are TGTGCCAGCAACCCGACAGGGTCGGGTGGCTACACCTTC.

At least ten counts were recorded for this clonotype. The J gene is TRBJ2-7, the V gene TRBV12-3 or TRBV12-4; 8 nucleotides align to TRBD1. The CDR3 is made up of 15 amino acids. V trimming: 5 bases; J trimming: 0 bases; junction bases outside the gene matches: 6. In DNA form, the CDR3 reads TGTGCCAGCAGTGACAGGGGATCCCTCTCCTACGAGCAGTACTTC. This encodes CASSDRGSLSYEQYF.

The V gene is TRBV4-1, the J gene TRBJ1-1, with D hard to call. The V gene lost 11 bases and the J gene lost 1 base, with 14 bases spanning the gap. CDR3 length: 13 amino acids. Germline V CDR1 and CDR2: MGHRA, YSYEKL. The DNA for the CDR3 is TGCGCCGGAGATAAGGCAGAGAACACTGAAGCTTTCTTT. Amino acid sequence: CAGDKAENTEAFF.

This clonotype was detected many times. This rearrangement joins TRBV5-1 to TRBJ1-2; 8 bases map to TRBD1. CDR3 length: 13 residues. CDR1 and CDR2 from the germline V gene are SGHRS and YFSETQ. Losses at the gene ends were 6 bases for V and 6 bases for J; bases not matched to a gene: 7. CDR3 sequence (DNA): TGCGCCAGCACCACAAGACAGGGGAATGGCTACACCTTC. Its protein product is CASTTRQGNGYTF.

This clonotype was seen repeatedly, ten times or more. CDR3: CASSVLLVRASYNEQFF. The CDR3 DNA follows: TGTGCCAGCAGCGTCCTACTAGTGCGGGCTTCCTACAATGAGCAGTTCTTC. The rearrangement uses TRBV7-2 and TRBJ2-1, with D perhaps TRBD2 (5 bases). The CDR3 has 17 residues. The V gene's germline CDR1 is SGHTA and CDR2 FQGNSA. The germline V and J ends were trimmed by 5 bases and 1 base, with 18 bases remaining between them.

Worth noting for this clonotype: This sequence may be a read error, since a much larger clone differs from it by one base. The rearrangement joins TRBV3-1 to TRBJ1-1, with a tentative D call TRBD1 (5 bases). V was shortened by 8 bases and J by 4 bases, with 14 bases between the two germline ends. The CDR3 spans 13 residues. CDR1 and CDR2 from the germline V gene are LGHDT and YNNKEL (reference sequence). The CDR3 bases are TGTGCCAGCTGTCCAGGGCCGGGCACTGAAGCTTTCTTT. As protein: CASCPGPGTEAFF.

This clonotype was recorded many times. The chain employs TRBV20-1 and TRBJ1-2; 9 nucleotides agree with TRBD1. Germline-derived CDR1 and CDR2 are DFQATT and SNEGSKA (reference sequence). The CDR3 is made up of 14 amino acids. V dropped 1 base and J dropped 4; count of bases not matched to a gene: 4. The CDR3 loop reads CSARVGTGTYGYTF. In DNA form, the CDR3 reads TGCAGTGCTAGAGTCGGGACAGGGACCTATGGCTACACCTTC.

In its sample, this clonotype was seen many times. The V call is TRBV7-2, the J call TRBJ2-7; a possible D gene is TRBD2 (6 bases). From germline, CDR1 is SGHTA and CDR2 FQGNSA. CDR3 length: 15 residues. Trimming pared 1 base from V and 0 bases from J, leaving 10 bases between. The CDR3, as DNA: TGTGCCAGCAGCTTAGTCGTCGGGGGCTCCTACGAGCAGTACTTC. Protein product: CASSLVVGGSYEQYF. Looking up the rest from reference TRBV7-2 and TRBJ2-7 gives the full variable domain: GAGVSQSPSNKVTEKGKDVELRCDPISGHTALYWYRQSLGQGLEFLIYFQGNSAPDKSGLPSDRFSAERTGGSVSTLTIQRTQQEDSAVYLCASSLVVGGSYEQYFGPGTRLTVT.

In this sample, this clonotype turned up many times. The gene calls are TRBV7-2 and TRBJ1-6; no clear D. The V and J ends lost 3 bases and 4 bases respectively, with 4 bases between them. CDR3 length equals 13 residues. CDR1 is SGHTA and CDR2 is FQGNSA in the germline V gene. The CDR3 loop is CASSFGYNSPLHF. CDR3 in DNA: TGTGCCAGCAGCTTCGGGTATAATTCACCCCTCCACTTT.

In the case of this clonotype: A clone one base away is much larger, so this may be a read error. This chain connects TRBV4-3 to TRBJ2-5; 8 bases fit TRBD1. The CDR3 contains 15 residues. Germline CDR1 and CDR2: LGHNA and YSLEER. CDR3 nucleotides: TGCGCCAGCAGCCAAGGACAGGGGTCTAGGGAGACCCAGAACTTC. Translating gives CASSQGQGSRETQNF.

The chain has TRBV19 and TRBJ1-5; the D is unclear. The CDR3 runs to 14 residues. Trimming removed 6 bases at V and 7 bases at J, with 16 bases between. CDR1 and CDR2 (germline): LNHDA, SQIVND (reference sequence). The CDR3 spells CASSPSGGGQPQHF. The CDR3 nucleotides read TGTGCCAGTAGCCCATCAGGAGGCGGACAGCCCCAGCATTTT.

This clonotype has at least ten counts. The rearrangement joins TRBV30 to TRBJ2-1; 8 nucleotides line up with TRBD1. This CDR3 is 13 amino acids long. The V gene end was trimmed by 1 base and the J gene end by 9 bases; junction bases not matched to a gene: 5. Germline values: CDR1 GTSNPN, CDR2 SVGIG (reference sequence). CDR3 in amino acids: CAWSGQGSFEQFF. The DNA for the CDR3 is TGTGCCTGGAGTGGACAGGGGTCTTTTGAGCAGTTCTTC.

This clonotype was recorded a few times. V usage is TRBV19 and J usage is TRBJ2-7; TRBD2 aligns across 9 bases. V trimming: 2 bases; J trimming: 3 bases; junction bases outside the gene matches: 5. There are 15 residues in the CDR3. Per the germline V gene, CDR1 is LNHDA and CDR2 is SQIVND (reference sequence). For the CDR3, the DNA is TGTGCCAGTAGTATACTAGCGGGGACGTTCTACGAGCAGTACTTC. Translation: CASSILAGTFYEQYF.

In its sample, this clonotype was seen many times. The chain joins TRBV5-6 to TRBJ1-4; TRBD1 might be the D (6 bases). This CDR3 region has 15 residues. The germline V gene encodes CDR1 SGHDT and CDR2 YYEEEE. Trimming took 3 bases from V and 8 from J, leaving 17 bases between them. The CDR3 sequence: CASSWGHRVGEKLFF. DNA for the CDR3: TGTGCCAGCAGCTGGGGGCACAGGGTTGGAGAAAAACTGTTTTTT.

This clonotype occurred many times. This chain links TRBV3-1 with TRBJ2-4, with 9 bases identical to TRBD2. Per the germline V gene, CDR1 is LGHDT and CDR2 is YNNKEL (reference sequence). V lost 1 base and J lost 16; bases outside the gene matches: 11. CDR3 length: 14 amino acids. This chain's CDR3 is CASSQGLAGDLRYF. CDR3 sequence (DNA): TGTGCCAGCAGCCAAGGGTTAGCGGGAGATTTGCGATACTTC.

This clonotype has only a few counts. This chain joins TRBV7-9 and TRBJ1-4, with TRBD1 as a possible D gene (5 bases). The germline V and J ends were trimmed by 4 bases and 6 bases, with 15 bases remaining between them. The CDR3 is 15 residues long. In germline, CDR1 is SEHNR, CDR2 FQNEAQ (reference sequence). The CDR3, as DNA: TGTGCCAGCAGCTCCCTGGGGGGATCGTATGAAAAACTGTTTTTT. Translating gives CASSSLGGSYEKLFF.

This clonotype was seen ten or more times. This chain connects TRBV5-4 to TRBJ2-1, with D maybe TRBD1 (6 bases). V was cut by 0 bases and J by 1 base, with 11 bases left in between. CDR1 is SGHNT, CDR2 YYREEE, per germline (reference sequence). CDR3 length equals 16 residues. CDR3 residues: CASSLADRPSYNEQFF. Written as DNA, the CDR3 is TGTGCCAGCAGCTTGGCCGACAGGCCATCCTACAATGAGCAGTTCTTC.

The chain carries TRBV13 and TRBJ2-3; 9 bases agree with TRBD2. CDR1 PRHDT and CDR2 FYEKMQ come from the germline V gene (reference sequence). The CDR3 is 19 residues long. The trim removed 8 bases at V and 3 bases at J, leaving 21 bases unmatched. The CDR3 loop reads CASHLYGNAGGPGTDTQYF. CDR3 nucleotides: TGTGCCAGCCATCTATATGGGAATGCGGGAGGGCCAGGTACAGATACGCAGTATTTT.

Many counts were recorded for this clonotype. This chain joins TRBV4-3 and TRBJ2-5; 9 bases fit TRBD1. V shed 1 base, J shed 4 bases, and the junction held 4 bases outside the gene matches. The CDR3 runs to 15 residues. Germline V gene data show CDR1 as LGHNA and CDR2 as YSLEER. The chain's CDR3 is CASSQASGQGETQYF. The CDR3 DNA follows: TGCGCCAGCAGCCAAGCGTCGGGACAGGGAGAGACCCAGTACTTC.

The chain employs TRBV2 and TRBJ2-5; D possibly uses TRBD1 or TRBD2 (5 bases each). Trimming cost V 7 bases and J 0 bases, with 9 bases left between them. The V gene's germline CDR1 is SNHLY and CDR2 FYNNEI. The CDR3 runs 13 residues. CDR3 sequence (DNA): TGTGCCAGCACGGGACCCTACCAAGAGACCCAGTACTTC. Translation gives CASTGPYQETQYF.

This clonotype was detected ten times or more. The chain combines TRBV2 with TRBJ1-2, with TRBD1 identical over 7 bases. The CDR3 extends over 13 amino acids. CDR1 and CDR2 from the germline V gene are SNHLY and FYNNEI. With 10 bases clipped from V and 1 base from J, the junction kept 6 bases outside the gene matches. The CDR3 sequence: CATSTGLNYGYTF. For the CDR3, the DNA is TGTGCCACCTCGACAGGGCTTAACTATGGCTACACCTTC.